The clone carrying this T cell receptor (beta chain) has only one observation. Its cognate antigen is unknown. The data derive from a study of T cell responses to AZD1222 COVID-19 vaccine. Findings and limits, study-wide: Most donors were white British and more were female, and clonal diversity was possibly underestimated.

Only in-frame clones appear in the TCRdb table, and some are missing; sequencing was by immunoSEQ multiplex PCR. The sample contains some 150,000 clones, 85% to 90% of which appear only once. This CDR3 spans 15 amino acids. Germline values: CDR1 SGHVS, CDR2 FQNEAQ. V lost 2 bases and J lost 6; bases outside the gene matches: 3. V usage is TRBV7-8 and J usage is TRBJ1-4, with 10 bases identical to TRBD1. The receptor was isolated from an adult in good health. The sequenced sample was peripheral blood, obtained on day 0 of AZD1222 vaccination. The CDR3 spells CASSLMDRGDEKLFF. CDR3 bases: TGTGCCAGCAGCTTAATGGACAGGGGGGATGAAAAACTGTTTTTT.